This T cell receptor (beta chain) was retrieved from a study of blood T cell repertoires in COVID-19. Per the authors' pipeline: Reference gene primer amplification gave estimated nucleated cell counts. Assay used: immunoSEQ multiplex PCR; TCRdb lists only in-frame clones, some missing. The V and J calls and clone size come from that table; D and trimming were worked out from the DNA. The repertoire holds about 270,000 clones, with approximately 91% as singletons. This CDR3 contains 13 residues. V dropped 3 bases and J dropped 3; count of bases not matched to a gene: 1. CDR1 is SQVTM, CDR2 ANQGSEA, per germline.

Material for sequencing was PBMCs or T cells enriched from blood (not recorded which). This clonotype was sampled from a woman between 40 and 50 years old with acute COVID-19. The rearrangement joins TRBV29-1 to TRBJ1-4; the match to TRBD1 covers 7 bases. CDR3 protein: CSVEDRSNEKLFF. CDR3 sequence (DNA): TGCAGCGTTGAGGACAGGTCTAATGAAAAACTGTTTTTT.